Shown below are 15 T cell receptor beta chains from a single sample sequenced in a study of T cell repertoires in cytomegalovirus infection. These receptors' antigens are unknown. TCRdb itself ran the reads through MiXCR, one entry per CDR3 protein. The repertoire holds fewer than 1,000,000 distinct CDR3 sequences, with around 30% as singletons. The sequenced sample was cultured CD8+ T cells from PBMCs, obtained from culture after CMV antigen stimulation. These TCRs come from a human donor in good health (CMV status not recorded). Some clones in this sample may be carry-over from other donors' samples.

This clonotype was recorded a few times. This chain connects TRBV28 to TRBJ1-3; D possibly corresponds to TRBD1 (5 bases). V dropped 11 bases and J dropped 4 bases, with 15 bases sitting between them. This CDR3 comprises 13 residues. CDR1 is MDHEN, CDR2 SYDVKM, per germline. CDR3 sequence: CAGGTPAGNTIYF. CDR3 in DNA: TGTGCCGGGGGTACACCAGCGGGAAACACCATATATTTT.

Of note for this clonotype: An end of the junction differs from the germline gene, which may be a read error. The chain has TRBV6-5 and TRBJ2-1; TRBD2 matches 7 bases. Germline V lookup: CDR1 MNHEY, CDR2 SVGAGI. The CDR3 length is 16 residues. CDR3 loop: CTSRPRDRGVVEEQFF. Here the CDR3 DNA reads TGTACCAGCAGGCCCCGGGACCGGGGGGTGGTGGAGGAGCAGTTCTTC.

The sample holds many counts of this clonotype. The chain uses TRBV6-1 and TRBJ2-1; the D gene could be TRBD1 or TRBD2 (5 bases each). V was cut by 6 bases and J by 9 bases, with 12 bases left in between. CDR1 and CDR2 (germline): MNHNS, SASEGT. This CDR3 contains 12 residues. The CDR3 spells CASRRGAGEQFF. The CDR3 DNA reads TGTGCCAGCAGGCGAGGGGCCGGTGAGCAGTTCTTC.

The chain uses TRBV7-2 and TRBJ2-7; D is perhaps TRBD1 (6 bases). This CDR3 has 14 residues. Trimming pared 5 bases from V and 7 bases from J, leaving 18 bases between. Germline V gene sequence: CDR1 SGHTA, CDR2 FQGNSA. For the CDR3, the DNA is TGTGCCAGCAGCCAAGACAGGTATTACAATGAGCAGTACGTC. Protein: CASSQDRYYNEQYV.

V is TRBV5-6 and J is TRBJ1-2; perhaps TRBD1 as D (6 bases). The germline gives CDR1 SGHDT, CDR2 YYEEEE. This CDR3 contains 15 residues. V lost 4 bases, J lost 0 bases, and 13 bases lay in between. This chain's CDR3 is CASSGRTASNYGYTF. As DNA, the CDR3 is TGTGCCAGCAGCGGTAGGACAGCCTCTAACTATGGCTACACCTTC.

This clonotype was seen a few times. V and J are TRBV6-5 and TRBJ2-1; 7 bases align to TRBD1. The V and J ends lost 6 bases and 6 bases, in that order; junction bases with no gene match: 11. In germline, CDR1 is MNHEY, CDR2 SVGAGI. This CDR3 has 15 residues. The CDR3 nucleotides read TGTGCCAGCAGCCCAGGACAGGTTCTCGTCAATGAGCAGTTCTTC. Translated, it gives CASSPGQVLVNEQFF.

V gene TRBV6-1 combines with J gene TRBJ1-1; D is ambiguous. Germline V gene lookup returns CDR1 MNHNS and CDR2 SASEGT. Trimming left V 7 bases short and J 1 base short, with 10 bases between. The CDR3 totals 13 residues. The CDR3 DNA is TGTGCCAGCACCCTGGGCCAGAACACTGAAGCTTTCTTT. This encodes CASTLGQNTEAFF.

As for this clonotype: A much larger clone differs by one base, so this may be a read error. The genes are TRBV12-3 or TRBV12-4 and TRBJ2-7, with 8 bases identical to TRBD1. The CDR3 is 14 residues long. This CDR3 is CASCFPGQAYEQYF. The CDR3, as DNA: TGTGCCAGCTGTTTCCCGGGACAGGCCTACGAGCAGTACTTC.

This clonotype was observed a few times. The CDR3 nucleotides read TGTGCCAGCAGCCCACCGCCAGGGTTTGGCGAAAAACTGTTTTTT. Translating gives CASSPPPGFGEKLFF. The J gene is TRBJ1-4, the V gene TRBV7-6; D is perhaps TRBD1 (5 bases). This CDR3 spans 15 amino acids. Germline CDR1 and CDR2: SGHVS and FNYEAQ. Trimming shortened V by 5 bases and J by 8 bases, and 18 bases separated the two germline ends.

This clonotype was seen repeatedly, ten times or more. The rearrangement joins TRBV7-6 to TRBJ2-7; 13 nucleotides match TRBD2. There are 15 residues in the CDR3. From germline, CDR1 is SGHVS and CDR2 FNYEAQ. With V trimmed by 5 bases and J by 0 bases, 1 base remained unmatched. CDR3 amino acids: CASSRTSGGSYEQYV. DNA for the CDR3: TGTGCCAGCAGCCGGACTAGCGGGGGCTCCTACGAGCAGTACGTC.

This clonotype was counted a single time. This chain connects TRBV7-6 to TRBJ2-7; no reliable D call. The CDR3 runs 14 residues. V was clipped by 5 bases and J by 0 bases, with 11 bases between them. Germline-derived CDR1 and CDR2 are SGHVS and FNYEAQ. CDR3 DNA: TGTGCCAGCAGCCAGGACGCAAACTCCTACGAGCAGTACGTC. It yields the protein CASSQDANSYEQYV.

The V and J genes are TRBV7-9 and TRBJ2-7; D is unresolved. V was shortened by 5 bases and J by 2 bases, with 13 bases between the two germline ends. The CDR3 sequence is 14 residues long. Looked up from germline, CDR1 is SEHNR and CDR2 is FQNEAQ (reference sequence). CDR3 nucleotides: TGTGCCAGCAGCACCGCCCTCCGACCCTACGAGCAGTACGTC. Translated, it gives CASSTALRPYEQYV.

This clonotype was observed a few times. This chain connects TRBV6-4 to TRBJ2-7, with D perhaps given as TRBD1 or TRBD2 (6 bases each). The germline gives CDR1 MRHNA, CDR2 SNTAGT. The CDR3 loop spans 15 amino acids. V dropped 0 bases and J dropped 7 bases, with 16 bases sitting between them. CDR3 in amino acids: CASSDSRRGHGEQYV. CDR3 coding DNA: TGTGCCAGCAGTGACTCCCGGAGGGGACACGGAGAGCAGTACGTC.

In this sample, this clonotype turned up a few times. V and J are TRBV7-6 and TRBJ2-2; D is possibly TRBD1 (7 bases). V was shortened by 5 bases and J by 4 bases, with 20 bases between the two germline ends. Germline CDR1 and CDR2: SGHVS and FNYEAQ. The CDR3 extends over 17 amino acids. The CDR3, as DNA: TGTGCCAGCAGCATGAACTCCGGGACAGCGGGCACCGGGGAGCTGTTTTTT. It encodes CASSMNSGTAGTGELFF.

A few counts support this clonotype. The chain uses TRBV10-3 and TRBJ2-7, with D hard to call. The V end lost 3 bases, the J end lost 1 base, and 10 bases lay between the germline ends. Germline V CDR1 and CDR2: ENHRY, SYGVKD. The CDR3 covers 14 residues. CDR3: CAISDPRSSYEQYV. The CDR3 DNA reads as TGTGCCATCAGTGATCCGCGAAGTTCCTACGAGCAGTACGTC.